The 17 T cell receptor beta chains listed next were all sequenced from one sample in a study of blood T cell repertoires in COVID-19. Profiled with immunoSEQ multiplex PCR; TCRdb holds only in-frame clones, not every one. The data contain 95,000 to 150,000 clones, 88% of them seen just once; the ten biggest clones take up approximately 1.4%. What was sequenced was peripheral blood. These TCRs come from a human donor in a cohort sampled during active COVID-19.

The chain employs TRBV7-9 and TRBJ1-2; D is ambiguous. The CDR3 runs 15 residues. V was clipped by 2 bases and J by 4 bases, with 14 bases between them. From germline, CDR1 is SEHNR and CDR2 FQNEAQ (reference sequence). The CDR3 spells CASSLKAGRPYGYTF. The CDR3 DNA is TGTGCCAGCAGCTTAAAGGCGGGCAGACCCTATGGCTACACCTTC.

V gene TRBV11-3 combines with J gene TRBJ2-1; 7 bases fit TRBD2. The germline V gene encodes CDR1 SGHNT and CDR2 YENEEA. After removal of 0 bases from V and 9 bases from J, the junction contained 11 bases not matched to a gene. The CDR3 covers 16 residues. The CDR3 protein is CASSLDLGGSFAEQFF. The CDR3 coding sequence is TGTGCCAGCAGCTTAGATTTGGGAGGGAGCTTTGCTGAGCAGTTCTTC.

The CDR3 nucleotides read TGTGCCAGCAGTTCGACAGGGGACAATTCACCCCTCCACTTT. This translates into CASSSTGDNSPLHF. The V and J genes are TRBV28 and TRBJ1-6; TRBD1 matches 8 bases. This CDR3 region has 14 residues. Germline V gene data show CDR1 as MDHEN and CDR2 as SYDVKM. V lost 4 bases and J lost 7; bases outside the gene matches: 3.

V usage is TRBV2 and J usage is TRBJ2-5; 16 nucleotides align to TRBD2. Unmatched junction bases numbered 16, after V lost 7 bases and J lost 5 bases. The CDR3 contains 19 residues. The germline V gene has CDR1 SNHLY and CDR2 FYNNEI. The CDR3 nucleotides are TGTGCCAGCAAAGGGACTCCGGGACTAGCGGGGGGGCCGTGGGAGACCCAGTACTTC. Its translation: CASKGTPGLAGGPWETQYF.

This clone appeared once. DNA for the CDR3: TGTGCCAGTAGTGCCACAGGGGACTGGGAGACCCAGTACTTC. It specifies CASSATGDWETQYF. The chain joins TRBV19 to TRBJ2-5; D may be TRBD1 (7 bases). The V end lost 5 bases, the J end lost 5 bases, and 15 bases lay between the germline ends. CDR1 and CDR2 (germline): LNHDA, SQIVND (reference sequence). The CDR3 contains 14 residues.

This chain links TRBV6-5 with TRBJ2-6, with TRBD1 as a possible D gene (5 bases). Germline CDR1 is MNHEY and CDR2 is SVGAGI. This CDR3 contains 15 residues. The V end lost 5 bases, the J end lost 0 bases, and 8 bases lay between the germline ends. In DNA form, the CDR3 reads TGTGCCAGCAGTATGACAGCCTCTGGGGCCAACGTCCTGACTTTC. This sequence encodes CASSMTASGANVLTF.

The CDR3 coding sequence is TGCGCCAGCAGTGCAGGGACTAGCGGGGGGGCCTTGGAGACCCAGTACTTC. Its translation is CASSAGTSGGALETQYF. The chain employs TRBV5-1 and TRBJ2-5; 16 positions match TRBD2. The V and J ends lost 5 bases and 5 bases, in that order; junction bases with no gene match: 9. The CDR3 runs to 17 residues. Looked up from germline, CDR1 is SGHRS and CDR2 is YFSETQ.

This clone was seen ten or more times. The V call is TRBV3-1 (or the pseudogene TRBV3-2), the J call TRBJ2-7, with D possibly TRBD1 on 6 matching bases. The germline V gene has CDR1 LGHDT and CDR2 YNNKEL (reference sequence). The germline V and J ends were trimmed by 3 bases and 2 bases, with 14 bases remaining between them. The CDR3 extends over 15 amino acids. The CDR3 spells CASSHQGRGTYEQYF. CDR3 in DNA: TGTGCCAGCAGCCATCAAGGCAGGGGAACCTACGAGCAGTACTTC.

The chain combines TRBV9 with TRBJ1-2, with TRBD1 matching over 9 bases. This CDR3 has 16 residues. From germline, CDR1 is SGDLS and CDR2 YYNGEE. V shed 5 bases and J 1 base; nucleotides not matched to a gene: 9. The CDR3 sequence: CASRRGTGRINYGYTF. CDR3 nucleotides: TGTGCCAGCAGGAGAGGGACAGGGAGAATTAACTATGGCTACACCTTC.

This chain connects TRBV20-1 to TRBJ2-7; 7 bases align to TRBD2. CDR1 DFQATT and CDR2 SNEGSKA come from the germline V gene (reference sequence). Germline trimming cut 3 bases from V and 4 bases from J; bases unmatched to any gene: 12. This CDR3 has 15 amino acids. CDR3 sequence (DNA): TGCAGTGCTAGTGCATTGGGGGGGAGATCTTACGAGCAGTACTTC. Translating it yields CSASALGGRSYEQYF.

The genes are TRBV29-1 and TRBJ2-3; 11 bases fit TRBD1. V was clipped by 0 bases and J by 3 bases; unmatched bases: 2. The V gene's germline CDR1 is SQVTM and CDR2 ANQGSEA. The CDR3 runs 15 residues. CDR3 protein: CSVEEGQGVTDTQYF. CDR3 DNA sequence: TGCAGCGTTGAAGAGGGACAGGGGGTTACAGATACGCAGTATTTT.

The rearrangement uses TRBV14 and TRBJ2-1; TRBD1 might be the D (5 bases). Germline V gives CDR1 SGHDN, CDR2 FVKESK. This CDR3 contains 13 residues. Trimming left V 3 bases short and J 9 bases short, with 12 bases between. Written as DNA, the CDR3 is TGTGCCAGCAGCCATCATAGGGGTATTGAGCAGTTCTTC. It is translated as CASSHHRGIEQFF. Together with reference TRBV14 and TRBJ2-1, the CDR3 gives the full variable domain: EAGVTQFPSHSVIEKGQTVTLRCDPISGHDNLYWYRRVMGKEIKFLLHFVKESKQDESGMPNNRFLAERTGGTYSTLKVQPAELEDSGVYFCASSHHRGIEQFFGPGTRLTVL.

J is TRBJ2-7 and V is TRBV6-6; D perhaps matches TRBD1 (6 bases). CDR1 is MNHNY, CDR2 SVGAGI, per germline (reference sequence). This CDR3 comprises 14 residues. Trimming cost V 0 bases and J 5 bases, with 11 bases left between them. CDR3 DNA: TGTGCCAGCAGTTACTCAACAGGGTCCCACGAGCAGTACTTC. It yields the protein CASSYSTGSHEQYF.

CDR3 in amino acids: CASSLGGARDTQYF. CDR3 sequence (DNA): TGCGCCAGCAGCTTGGGTGGGGCCCGGGATACGCAGTATTTT. This chain links TRBV5-1 with TRBJ2-3; D perhaps matches TRBD1 (5 bases). Trimming left V 0 bases short and J 6 bases short, with 11 bases between. The germline V gene has CDR1 SGHRS and CDR2 YFSETQ. The CDR3 is 14 residues long.

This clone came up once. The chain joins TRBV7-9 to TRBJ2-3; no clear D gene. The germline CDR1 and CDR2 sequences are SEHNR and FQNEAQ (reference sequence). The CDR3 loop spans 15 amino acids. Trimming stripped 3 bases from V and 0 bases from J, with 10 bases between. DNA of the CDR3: TGTGCCAGCAGCTTCCTCCGTCGGAGCACAGATACGCAGTATTTT. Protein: CASSFLRRSTDTQYF.

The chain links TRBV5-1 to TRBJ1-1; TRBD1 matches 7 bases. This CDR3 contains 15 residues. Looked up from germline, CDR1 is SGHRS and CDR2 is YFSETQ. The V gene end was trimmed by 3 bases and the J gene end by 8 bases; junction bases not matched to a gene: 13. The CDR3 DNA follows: TGCGCCAGCAGCTCCGGGACAGAAGGCCCAGTGGAAGCTTTCTTT. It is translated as CASSSGTEGPVEAFF.

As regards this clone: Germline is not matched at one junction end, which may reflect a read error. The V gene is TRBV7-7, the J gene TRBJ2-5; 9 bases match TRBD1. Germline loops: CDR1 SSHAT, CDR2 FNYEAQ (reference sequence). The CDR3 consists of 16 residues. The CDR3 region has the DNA TGTGCTAGCAGCGTAACCGGGACAGGGATTTTGGGGACCCAGTACTTC. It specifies CASSVTGTGILGTQYF.